Listed below are T cell receptor beta chains from one sample, sequenced in a study of blood T cell repertoires in COVID-19. The protocol was immunoSEQ multiplex PCR, while the TCRdb copy is restricted to in-frame clones and leaves out a portion. The table lists about 120,000 clones, 80% to 90% of them singletons. Sequenced: peripheral blood. The receptors stem from a woman between 70 and 85 years old with acute or convalescent COVID-19. The CDR3 runs from the conserved cysteine through the conserved F or W. D genes are given only for firm matches. Rows may omit the clone size; those that give it use once, few, many or a size class.

clone size: NA; CDR3 length: 11; D gene: NA; V gene: TRBV6-4; J gene: TRBJ1-2; CDR3 protein: CASSQGNGYTF; CDR3 DNA: TGTGCCAGCAGTCAGGGTAATGGCTACACCTTC
clone size: NA; CDR3 length: 14; D gene: NA; V gene: TRBV20-1; J gene: TRBJ1-1; CDR3 protein: CSASVGGLNTEAFF; CDR3 DNA: TGCAGTGCTAGTGTAGGGGGATTGAACACTGAAGCTTTCTTT
clone size: NA; CDR3 length: 15; D gene: NA; V gene: TRBV5-8; J gene: TRBJ1-1; CDR3 protein: CASSPRGGLNTEAFF; CDR3 DNA: TGTGCCAGCAGCCCCCGAGGGGGATTGAACACTGAAGCTTTCTTT
clone size: NA; CDR3 length: 14; D gene: NA; V gene: TRBV2; J gene: TRBJ1-4; CDR3 protein: CASSRDPRSEKLFF; CDR3 DNA: TGTGCCAGCAGTCGAGACCCCCGGAGTGAAAAACTGTTTTTT
clone size: hyperexpanded; CDR3 length: 15; D gene: TRBD2; V gene: TRBV4-2; J gene: TRBJ2-3; CDR3 protein: CASSQWGGHADTQYF; CDR3 DNA: TGTGCCAGCAGCCAATGGGGGGGTCATGCAGATACGCAGTATTTT
clone size: NA; CDR3 length: 16; D gene: TRBD1; V gene: TRBV6-4; J gene: TRBJ1-6; CDR3 protein: CASSQTRDRVISPLHF; CDR3 DNA: TGTGCCAGCAGTCAAACCCGGGACAGGGTCATCTCACCCCTCCACTTT
clone size: NA; CDR3 length: 12; D gene: NA; V gene: TRBV7-9; J gene: TRBJ2-1; CDR3 protein: CASSLGLAQQFF; CDR3 DNA: TGTGCCAGCAGCCTGGGACTGGCTCAGCAGTTCTTC
clone size: NA; CDR3 length: 15; D gene: NA; V gene: TRBV6-5; J gene: TRBJ2-3; CDR3 protein: CASSPRGILTDTQYF; CDR3 DNA: TGTGCCAGCAGTCCTAGGGGGATACTCACAGATACGCAGTATTTT
clone size: once; CDR3 length: 14; D gene: NA; V gene: TRBV3-1/TRBV3-2; J gene: TRBJ1-1; CDR3 protein: CASSQGAQGGGAFF; CDR3 DNA: TGTGCCAGCAGCCAAGGGGCCCAGGGTGGCGGAGCTTTCTTT
clone size: NA; CDR3 length: 15; D gene: TRBD2; V gene: TRBV7-2; J gene: TRBJ2-7; CDR3 protein: CASSSGTSGPYEQYF; CDR3 DNA: TGTGCCAGCAGCTCGGGGACTAGCGGTCCCTACGAGCAGTACTTC
clone size: once; CDR3 length: 14; D gene: NA; V gene: TRBV28; J gene: TRBJ1-1; CDR3 protein: CASSLGGGFTEAFF; CDR3 DNA: TGTGCCAGCAGTTTAGGCGGGGGCTTCACTGAAGCTTTCTTT
clone size: once; CDR3 length: 14; D gene: TRBD1; V gene: TRBV5-4; J gene: TRBJ2-3; CDR3 protein: CASSPRQGADTQYF; CDR3 DNA: TGTGCCAGCAGCCCGAGGCAGGGGGCAGATACGCAGTATTTT
clone size: NA; CDR3 length: 16; D gene: TRBD1; V gene: TRBV7-6; J gene: TRBJ2-7; CDR3 protein: CASSLGRTGQAYEQYF; CDR3 DNA: TGTGCCAGCAGCTTAGGAAGGACAGGGCAAGCCTACGAGCAGTACTTC
clone size: few; CDR3 length: 14; D gene: TRBD1; V gene: TRBV5-1; J gene: TRBJ1-1; CDR3 protein: CASSVQGSTTEAFF; CDR3 DNA: TGCGCCAGCAGCGTACAGGGGTCCACCACTGAAGCTTTCTTT
clone size: NA; CDR3 length: 15; D gene: NA; V gene: TRBV7-3; J gene: TRBJ1-2; CDR3 protein: CASSLTGGGAGGYTF; CDR3 DNA: TGTGCCAGCAGCTTAACTGGCGGTGGGGCAGGGGGCTACACCTTC
clone size: few; CDR3 length: 15; D gene: NA; V gene: TRBV29-1; J gene: TRBJ1-2; CDR3 protein: CSVEGRQKGLYGYTF; CDR3 DNA: TGCAGCGTTGAAGGCCGACAGAAAGGGCTCTATGGCTACACCTTC
clone size: NA; CDR3 length: 16; D gene: TRBD1; V gene: TRBV4-1; J gene: TRBJ1-3; CDR3 protein: CASSQLQGIAGNTIYF; CDR3 DNA: TGCGCCAGCAGCCAACTACAGGGGATCGCTGGAAACACCATATATTTT
clone size: NA; CDR3 length: 16; D gene: TRBD1; V gene: TRBV7-6; J gene: TRBJ1-4; CDR3 protein: CASPPTGGRTNEKLFF; CDR3 DNA: TGTGCCAGCCCTCCGACAGGGGGCAGGACTAATGAAAAACTGTTTTTT
clone size: NA; CDR3 length: 15; D gene: NA; V gene: TRBV28; J gene: TRBJ1-1; CDR3 protein: CASSLSPGLRAEAFF; CDR3 DNA: TGTGCCAGCAGTTTAAGTCCGGGTTTGAGGGCTGAAGCTTTCTTT
clone size: NA; CDR3 length: 16; D gene: NA; V gene: TRBV18; J gene: TRBJ2-5; CDR3 protein: CASSPAQAGGQETQYF; CDR3 DNA: TGTGCCAGCTCACCGGCTCAGGCAGGGGGGCAAGAGACCCAGTACTTC
clone size: NA; CDR3 length: 14; D gene: NA; V gene: TRBV4-2; J gene: TRBJ1-2; CDR3 protein: CASRSPSGNYGYTF; CDR3 DNA: TGTGCCAGCAGATCCCCGTCCGGTAACTATGGCTACACCTTC
clone size: NA; CDR3 length: 14; D gene: NA; V gene: TRBV5-1; J gene: TRBJ2-7; CDR3 protein: CASSFSGENREQYF; CDR3 DNA: TGCGCCAGCAGCTTCTCAGGGGAAAATCGCGAGCAGTACTTC
clone size: NA; CDR3 length: 13; D gene: TRBD1; V gene: TRBV18; J gene: TRBJ2-7; CDR3 protein: CASLQTGVGEQYF; CDR3 DNA: TGTGCCAGCCTCCAGACAGGGGTTGGCGAGCAGTACTTC
clone size: NA; CDR3 length: 18; D gene: NA; V gene: TRBV9; J gene: TRBJ1-1; CDR3 protein: CASSVVGNPGATGTEAFF; CDR3 DNA: TGTGCCAGCAGCGTAGTCGGAAATCCGGGAGCGACGGGCACTGAAGCTTTCTTT
clone size: NA; CDR3 length: 16; D gene: TRBD1; V gene: TRBV27; J gene: TRBJ2-1; CDR3 protein: CASSGTGTGSNNEQFF; CDR3 DNA: TGTGCCAGCAGCGGGACCGGGACAGGGTCAAACAATGAGCAGTTCTTC
clone size: NA; CDR3 length: 16; D gene: TRBD1; V gene: TRBV19; J gene: TRBJ1-2; CDR3 protein: CASSISGTGTSYGYTF; CDR3 DNA: TGTGCCAGTAGTATATCAGGGACAGGGACATCGTATGGCTACACCTTC
clone size: NA; CDR3 length: 16; D gene: TRBD1; V gene: TRBV6-6; J gene: TRBJ2-2; CDR3 protein: CASSLRTGPNTGELFF; CDR3 DNA: TGTGCCAGCAGTTTAAGGACAGGGCCGAACACCGGGGAGCTGTTTTTT
clone size: NA; CDR3 length: 15; D gene: TRBD2; V gene: TRBV11-2; J gene: TRBJ2-3; CDR3 protein: CASSLAGRALDTQYF; CDR3 DNA: TGTGCCAGCAGCTTGGCGGGGAGGGCGTTGGACACGCAGTATTTT
clone size: NA; CDR3 length: 13; D gene: TRBD1; V gene: TRBV5-5; J gene: TRBJ2-7; CDR3 protein: CASSWNRGSEQYF; CDR3 DNA: TGTGCCAGCAGCTGGAACAGGGGCTCCGAGCAGTACTTC
clone size: NA; CDR3 length: 16; D gene: TRBD2; V gene: TRBV5-1; J gene: TRBJ2-3; CDR3 protein: CASSLRPGTITDTQYF; CDR3 DNA: TGCGCCAGCAGCTTGAGGCCGGGGACTATCACAGATACGCAGTATTTT
clone size: NA; CDR3 length: 14; D gene: TRBD2; V gene: TRBV5-5; J gene: TRBJ2-1; CDR3 protein: CASSLGTRTNEQFF; CDR3 DNA: TGTGCCAGCAGCTTAGGGACTAGGACGAATGAGCAGTTCTTC
clone size: NA; CDR3 length: 15; D gene: NA; V gene: TRBV18; J gene: TRBJ1-2; CDR3 protein: CASSPRDTSGYGYTF; CDR3 DNA: TGTGCCAGCTCACCACGGGACACGAGTGGCTATGGCTACACCTTC
clone size: NA; CDR3 length: 14; D gene: TRBD1; V gene: TRBV28; J gene: TRBJ1-3; CDR3 protein: CAGGQGASGNTIYF; CDR3 DNA: TGTGCCGGCGGACAGGGAGCGTCTGGAAACACCATATATTTT
clone size: NA; CDR3 length: 16; D gene: TRBD1; V gene: TRBV5-1; J gene: TRBJ1-2; CDR3 protein: CASSLGGGQGTYGYTF; CDR3 DNA: TGCGCCAGCAGCTTGGGAGGTGGACAGGGCACCTATGGCTACACCTTC
clone size: NA; CDR3 length: 17; D gene: TRBD1; V gene: TRBV5-4; J gene: TRBJ1-5; CDR3 protein: CASSFRDRPYSNQPQHF; CDR3 DNA: TGTGCCAGCAGCTTCCGGGACAGGCCCTATAGCAATCAGCCCCAGCATTTT
clone size: NA; CDR3 length: 15; D gene: NA; V gene: TRBV9; J gene: TRBJ2-1; CDR3 protein: CASSVGRGAYNEQFF; CDR3 DNA: TGTGCCAGCAGCGTAGGCAGGGGAGCATACAATGAGCAGTTCTTC
clone size: NA; CDR3 length: 17; D gene: TRBD1; V gene: TRBV18; J gene: TRBJ2-2; CDR3 protein: CASSRRIQGADTGELFF; CDR3 DNA: TGTGCCAGCTCACGGCGCATACAGGGGGCGGACACCGGGGAGCTGTTTTTT